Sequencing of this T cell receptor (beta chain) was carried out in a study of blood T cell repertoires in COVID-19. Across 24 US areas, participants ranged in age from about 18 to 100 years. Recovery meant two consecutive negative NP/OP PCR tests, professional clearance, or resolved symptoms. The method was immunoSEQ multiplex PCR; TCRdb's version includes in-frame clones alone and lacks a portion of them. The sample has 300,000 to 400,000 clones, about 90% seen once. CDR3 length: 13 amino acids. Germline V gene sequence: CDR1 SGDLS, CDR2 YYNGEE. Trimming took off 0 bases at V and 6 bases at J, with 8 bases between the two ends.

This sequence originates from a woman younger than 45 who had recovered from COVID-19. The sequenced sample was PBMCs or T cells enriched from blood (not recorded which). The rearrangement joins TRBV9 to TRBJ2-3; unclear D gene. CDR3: CASSVEPRDTQYF. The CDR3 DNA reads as TGTGCCAGCAGCGTAGAACCACGGGATACGCAGTATTTT.